The next 8 T cell receptor beta chains were all read from a single sample in a study of T cell responses to AZD1222 COVID-19 vaccine. TCRdb's copy holds only in-frame clones and misses some; the assay was immunoSEQ multiplex PCR. The sample lists about 120,000 clones, approximately 85% seen once, with about 8.5% in the top ten. The starting material was peripheral blood, obtained on day 0 of AZD1222 vaccination. These receptors were taken from an adult in good health.

This clone showed up just a few times. The chain joins TRBV10-3 to TRBJ2-1; 16 nucleotides line up with TRBD2. In germline, CDR1 is ENHRY, CDR2 SYGVKD. V trimming: 8 bases; J trimming: 7 bases; junction bases outside the gene matches: 8. This CDR3 is 16 amino acids long. The CDR3 here is CAIGGGGLAGGNEQFF. In DNA, the CDR3 is TGTGCCATCGGAGGAGGGGGACTAGCGGGAGGGAATGAGCAGTTCTTC.

This chain joins TRBV28 and TRBJ2-7; D is uncertain. Germline CDR1 MDHEN, CDR2 SYDVKM. The V end was cut by 4 bases, the J end by 2 bases, with 6 bases between. There are 12 residues in the CDR3. The CDR3 nucleotides read TGTGCCAGCAGTTACCTTACCTACGAGCAGTACTTC. Protein sequence: CASSYLTYEQYF. Using reference TRBV28 and TRBJ2-7 for the parts outside the CDR3, the full variable domain is DVKVTQSSRYLVKRTGEKVFLECVQDMDHENMFWYRQDPGLGLRLIYFSYDVKMKEKGDIPEGYSVSREKKERFSLILESASTNQTSMYLCASSYLTYEQYFGPGTRLTVT.

The V call is TRBV18, the J call TRBJ1-5, with TRBD1 as a possible D gene (5 bases). The V gene's germline CDR1 is KGHSH and CDR2 LQKENI. The CDR3 consists of 14 residues. Trimming took off 8 bases at V and 5 bases at J, with 16 bases between the two ends. The CDR3 DNA follows: TGTGCCAGCACCCCTTCAGGGACCGATCAGCCCCAGCATTTT. Translated, it gives CASTPSGTDQPQHF. The entire variable domain, with the rest obtained from reference TRBV18 and TRBJ1-5, is as follows: NAGVMQNPRHLVRRRGQEARLRCSPMKGHSHVYWYRQLPEEGLKFMVYLQKENIIDESGMPKERFSAEFPKEGPSILRIQQVVRGDSAAYFCASTPSGTDQPQHFGDGTRLSIL.

This clone was detected only once. The chain has TRBV3-1 (or the pseudogene TRBV3-2) and TRBJ2-7; D unresolved. V was shortened by 6 bases and J by 2 bases, with 17 bases between the two germline ends. CDR1 is LGHDT, CDR2 YNNKEL, per germline (reference sequence). This CDR3 has 15 amino acids. The CDR3 sequence: CASSYRQPGAYEQYF. The CDR3 DNA reads TGTGCCAGCAGTTACCGACAACCAGGCGCCTACGAGCAGTACTTC.

Comments on this clone: Distinct nucleotide sequences in the sample also encode this CDR3. This chain uses TRBV24-1 with TRBJ1-2, with a possible D match to TRBD1 (6 bases). The V and J ends lost 6 bases and 3 bases respectively, with 13 bases between them. CDR1 KGHDR and CDR2 SFDVKD come from the germline V gene. This CDR3 region has 14 residues. CDR3 DNA sequence: TGTGCCACCAGTCCCTCAACAGGGTACTATGGCTACACCTTC. This encodes CATSPSTGYYGYTF.

The CDR3 nucleotides read TGTGCCAGCAGCAAAGGGAGGACAGGGAGTAATGAAAAACTGTTTTTT. Translated: CASSKGRTGSNEKLFF. This chain uses TRBV21-1 with TRBJ1-4; no check of the table's D call, TRBD1, against the DNA was made. TRBV21-1 is marked as a pseudogene. The CDR3 consists of 16 residues.

The rearrangement uses TRBV2 and TRBJ2-7, with TRBD2 matching 7 bases. This CDR3 is built from 14 residues. The V segment lost 5 bases and the J segment 0 bases; nucleotides outside the gene matches: 4. Germline CDR1 reads SNHLY; CDR2 reads FYNNEI. In DNA form, the CDR3 reads TGTGCCAGCAGTATACTAGCGCTCTCCTACGAGCAGTACTTC. This encodes CASSILALSYEQYF.

The rearrangement uses TRBV9 and TRBJ2-1, with 15 bases aligning to TRBD2. The germline V gene encodes CDR1 SGDLS and CDR2 YYNGEE. The CDR3 covers 15 residues. V shed 3 bases and J 9 bases; nucleotides not matched to a gene: 4. In nucleotides, the CDR3 is TGTGCCAGCAGCGAATCGGGACTAGCGGGAGGTGAGCAGTTCTTC. This translates into CASSESGLAGGEQFF.